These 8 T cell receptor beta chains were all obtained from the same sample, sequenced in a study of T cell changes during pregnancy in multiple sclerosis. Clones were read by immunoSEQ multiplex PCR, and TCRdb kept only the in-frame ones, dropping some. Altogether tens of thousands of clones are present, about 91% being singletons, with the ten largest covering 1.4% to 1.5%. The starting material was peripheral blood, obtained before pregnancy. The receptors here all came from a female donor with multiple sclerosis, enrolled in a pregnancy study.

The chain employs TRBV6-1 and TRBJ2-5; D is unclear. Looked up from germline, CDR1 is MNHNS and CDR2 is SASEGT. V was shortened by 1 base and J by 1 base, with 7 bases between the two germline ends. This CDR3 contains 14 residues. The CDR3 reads CASSEGLFQETQYF. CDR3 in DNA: TGTGCCAGCAGTGAAGGGCTGTTCCAAGAGACCCAGTACTTC.

For the CDR3, the DNA is TGCGCCAGCAGCCAGGGGGACAGTAGACTTGCAACTAATGAAAAACTGTTTTTT. Translating it yields CASSQGDSRLATNEKLFF. The J gene is TRBJ1-4, the V gene TRBV4-1, with 7 bases that match TRBD1. CDR1 and CDR2 (germline): MGHRA, YSYEKL. The CDR3 runs to 18 residues. V lost 3 bases and J lost 0; bases outside the gene matches: 10.

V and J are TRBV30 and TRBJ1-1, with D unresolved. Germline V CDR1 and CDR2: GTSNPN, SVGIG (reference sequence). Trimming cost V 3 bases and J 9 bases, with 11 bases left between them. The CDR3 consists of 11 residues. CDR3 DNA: TGTGCCTGGAGCCCCGCGCTCCAAGCTTTCTTT. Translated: CAWSPALQAFF.

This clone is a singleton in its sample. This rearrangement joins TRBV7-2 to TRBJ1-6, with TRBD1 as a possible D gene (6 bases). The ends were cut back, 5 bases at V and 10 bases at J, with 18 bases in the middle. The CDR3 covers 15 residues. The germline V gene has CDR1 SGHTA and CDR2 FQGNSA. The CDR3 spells CASSLRQAKGSPLHF. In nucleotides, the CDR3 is TGTGCCAGCAGCCTACGACAGGCCAAAGGGTCACCCCTCCACTTT.

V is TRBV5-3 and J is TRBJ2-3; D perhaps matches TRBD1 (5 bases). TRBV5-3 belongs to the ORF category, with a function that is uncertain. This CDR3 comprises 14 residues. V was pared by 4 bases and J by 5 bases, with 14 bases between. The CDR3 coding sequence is TGTGCCAGAAGCGACCGCAGGGTAGTAGATACGCAGTATTTT. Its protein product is CARSDRRVVDTQYF.

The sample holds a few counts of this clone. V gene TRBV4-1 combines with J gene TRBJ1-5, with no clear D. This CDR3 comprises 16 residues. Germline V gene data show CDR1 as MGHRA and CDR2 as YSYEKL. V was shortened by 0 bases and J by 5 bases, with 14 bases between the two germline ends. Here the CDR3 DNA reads TGCGCCAGCAGCCAAGATGGATTGGGGAGGCATCAGCCCCAGCATTTT. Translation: CASSQDGLGRHQPQHF.

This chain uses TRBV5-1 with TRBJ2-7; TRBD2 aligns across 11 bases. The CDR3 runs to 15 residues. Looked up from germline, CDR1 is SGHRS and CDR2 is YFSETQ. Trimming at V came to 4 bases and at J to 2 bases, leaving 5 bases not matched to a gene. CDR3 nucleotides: TGCGCCAGCAGCCTAACTAGCGGGGGAGCCTACGAGCAGTACTTC. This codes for CASSLTSGGAYEQYF.

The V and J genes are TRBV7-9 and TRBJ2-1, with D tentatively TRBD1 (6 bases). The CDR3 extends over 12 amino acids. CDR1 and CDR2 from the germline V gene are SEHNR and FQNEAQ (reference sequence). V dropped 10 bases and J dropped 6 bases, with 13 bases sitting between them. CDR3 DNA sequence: TGTGCCAAGGGGGAAGGGGCCAATGAGCAGTTCTTC. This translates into CAKGEGANEQFF.